Listed below are T cell receptor beta chains from one sample, sequenced in a study of shared clonotypes between healthy human individuals. Clones were sequenced by immunoSEQ multiplex PCR, and TCRdb holds only the in-frame ones, with some missing. The sample records about 2.1 million clones, 93% being singletons. Sequencing was carried out using naive CD8+ T cells from PBMCs. These receptor sequences come from a man aged 18 to 29 in good health. Some clones in this sample may be carry-over from other donors' samples. Both conserved end residues are part of each CDR3. A D gene is named only where the DNA matches it firmly. Clone size is given for some rows only: seen once, a few or many times, or a class if the clone is expanded.

v_gene	d_gene	j_gene	abundance	CDR3nt	CDR3aa
TRBV27	-	TRBJ1-2	few	TGTGCCAGCAGTTTATGGGGAGGAGATGGCTACACCTTC	CASSLWGGDGYTF
TRBV28	-	TRBJ2-7	-	TGTGCCAGCAGTTTATCTCAGGATCGAATGACCTACGAGCAGTACTTC	CASSLSQDRMTYEQYF
TRBV27	-	TRBJ2-5	-	TGTGCCAGCAGTCAAGGTGGGAGGTTGGAGACCCAGTACTTC	CASSQGGRLETQYF
TRBV7-3	TRBD1	TRBJ1-1	-	TGTGCCAGCAGCTACTCAGGGGGCGCAGGCACTGAAGCTTTCTTT	CASSYSGGAGTEAFF
TRBV5-1	-	TRBJ1-1	-	TGCGCCAGCAGCTTGGCCCGGCAGTCGAACACTGAAGCTTTCTTT	CASSLARQSNTEAFF
TRBV5-1	-	TRBJ2-1	-	TGCGCCAGCAGCTCGAACAGGGAGTGGGTTCATGAGCAGTTCTTC	CASSSNREWVHEQFF
TRBV10-3	TRBD2	TRBJ2-7	-	TGTGCCACTAGAGTCGGGACTAGCGGGCTCTACGAGCAGTACTTC	CATRVGTSGLYEQYF
TRBV28	-	TRBJ1-4	once	TGTGCCAGCAGTTTAGTGGGTCTTAATGAAAAACTGTTTTTT	CASSLVGLNEKLFF
TRBV25-1	-	TRBJ2-3	-	TGTGCCAGCAGTGCGGGAGAAAGGCAGTATTTT	CASSAGERQYF
TRBV7-8	-	TRBJ1-1	-	TGTGCCAGCAGCCCCTTTTTGAACACTGAAGCTTTCTTT	CASSPFLNTEAFF
TRBV19	TRBD1	TRBJ2-6	-	TGTGCCAGTCGACAGGGCTCGGGGGCCAACGTCCTGACTTTC	CASRQGSGANVLTF
TRBV4-1	-	TRBJ1-5	once	TGCGCCAGCAGCCAAGGCGACGGGGGAGGCAATCAGCCCCAGCATTTT	CASSQGDGGGNQPQHF
TRBV9	-	TRBJ2-1	-	TGTGCCAGCAGCATCAGTTGGGTTTACAATGAGCAGTTCTTC	CASSISWVYNEQFF
TRBV9	-	TRBJ2-3	-	TGTGCCAGCAGCGTTAGCACCCGGGCAGATACGCAGTATTTT	CASSVSTRADTQYF
TRBV27	-	TRBJ2-5	few	TGTGCCAGCAGTTATGGAGAGACCCAGTACTTC	CASSYGETQYF
TRBV15	TRBD1	TRBJ2-7	-	TGTGCCACCAGCAGCCGGGACAGGGCCTACGAGCAGTACTTC	CATSSRDRAYEQYF
TRBV7-9	TRBD1	TRBJ2-2	-	TGTGCCAGCAGCCCGACAGGGGGCCTAAACACCGGGGAGCTGTTTTTT	CASSPTGGLNTGELFF
TRBV5-1	-	TRBJ2-5	-	TGCGCCAGCAGCTTGGGGCTGTACCAAGAGACCCAGTACTTC	CASSLGLYQETQYF
TRBV28	-	TRBJ2-7	-	TGTGCCAGCAGCTTACAGGGTTTCTCCTACGAGCAGTACTTC	CASSLQGFSYEQYF
TRBV15	-	TRBJ2-7	-	TGTGCCACCAGCAGGGACCAAGCATACGAGCAGTACTTC	CATSRDQAYEQYF
TRBV7-9	TRBD1	TRBJ1-5	few	TGTGCCAGCAGCGCAACAGGGGGCGACCAGCCCCAGCATTTT	CASSATGGDQPQHF
TRBV7-2	-	TRBJ2-3	-	TGTGCCAGCAGCTTAGAGGGACCCCTAGGTACGCAGTATTTT	CASSLEGPLGTQYF
TRBV7-3	-	TRBJ2-1	-	TGTGCCAGCAGCCTCTCGAACAATGAGCAGTTCTTC	CASSLSNNEQFF
TRBV6-1	TRBD1	TRBJ2-7	once	TGTGCCAGCAGTGAAGGACAGGGGAGTGCCTACGAGCAGTACTTC	CASSEGQGSAYEQYF
TRBV27	-	TRBJ2-7	once	TGTGCCAGCAGTTCGGGCGGGAACACCTACGAGCAGTACTTC	CASSSGGNTYEQYF
TRBV30	TRBD2	TRBJ2-1	once	TGTGCCTGGCGTACGGCGGGAGGCTACAATGAGCAGTTCTTC	CAWRTAGGYNEQFF
TRBV6-1	-	TRBJ2-7	-	TGTGCCAGCACCCCACGGCCCAGTAATTCCTACGAGCAGTACTTC	CASTPRPSNSYEQYF
TRBV27	-	TRBJ2-7	-	TGTGCCAGCAGCTTCTCAAGCTCCTACGAGCAGTACTTC	CASSFSSSYEQYF